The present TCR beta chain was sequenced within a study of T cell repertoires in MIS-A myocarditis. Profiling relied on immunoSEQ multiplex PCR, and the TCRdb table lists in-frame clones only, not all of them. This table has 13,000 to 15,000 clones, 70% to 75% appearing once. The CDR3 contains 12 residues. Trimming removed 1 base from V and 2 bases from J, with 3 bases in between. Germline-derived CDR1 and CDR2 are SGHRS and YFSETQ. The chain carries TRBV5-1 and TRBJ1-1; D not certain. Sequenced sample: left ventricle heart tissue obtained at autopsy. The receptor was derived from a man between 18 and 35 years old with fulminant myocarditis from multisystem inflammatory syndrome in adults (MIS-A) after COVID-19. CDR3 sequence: CASSLHNTEAFF. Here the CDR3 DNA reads TGCGCCAGCAGCTTGCACAACACTGAAGCTTTCTTT. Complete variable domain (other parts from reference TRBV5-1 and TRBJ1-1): KAGVTQTPRYLIKTRGQQVTLSCSPISGHRSVSWYQQTPGQGLQFLFEYFSETQRNKGNFPGRFSGRQFSNSRSEMNVSTLELGDSALYLCASSLHNTEAFFGQGTRLTVV.